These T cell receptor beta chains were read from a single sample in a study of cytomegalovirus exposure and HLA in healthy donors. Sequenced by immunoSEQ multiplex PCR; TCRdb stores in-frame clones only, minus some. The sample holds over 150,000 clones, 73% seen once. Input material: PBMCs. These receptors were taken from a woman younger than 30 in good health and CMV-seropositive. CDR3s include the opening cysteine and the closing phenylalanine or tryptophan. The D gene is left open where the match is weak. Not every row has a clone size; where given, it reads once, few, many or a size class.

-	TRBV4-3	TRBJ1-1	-	TGCGCCAGCAGCCAAGATATCGGGGGGATCGGCACTGAAGCTTTCTTT	CASSQDIGGIGTEAFF
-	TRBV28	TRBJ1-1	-	TGTGCCAGCAGTTTTGTAACAGAGAACACTGAAGCTTTCTTT	CASSFVTENTEAFF
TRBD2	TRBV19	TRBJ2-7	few	TGTGCCAGTAGTATAGCACTAGCGGGGGCCAGCTCCTACGAGCAGTACTTC	CASSIALAGASSYEQYF
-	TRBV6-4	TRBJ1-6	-	TGTGCCAGCAGTCAGGACTTTGCAGATTCACCCCTCCACTTT	CASSQDFADSPLHF
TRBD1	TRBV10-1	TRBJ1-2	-	TGCGCCAGCAGTGAAAAGGATCCGGGACAGGGGGCGGACTATGGCTACACCTTC	CASSEKDPGQGADYGYTF
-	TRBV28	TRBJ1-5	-	TGTGCCAGCAGTCATGGAGGGGTCAATCAGCCCCAGCATTTT	CASSHGGVNQPQHF
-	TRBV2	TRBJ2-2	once	TGTGCCAGCAGTGAATTTGAGACAGCGAACACCGGGGAGCTGTTTTTT	CASSEFETANTGELFF
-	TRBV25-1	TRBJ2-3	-	TGTGCCAGCGGTCAAGGGGCCGGTAGCACAGATACGCAGTATTTT	CASGQGAGSTDTQYF
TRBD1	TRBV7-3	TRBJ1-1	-	TGTGCCAGCAGCAGAGGCAGGGGGGTCGGTAGGGCTTTCTTT	CASSRGRGVGRAFF
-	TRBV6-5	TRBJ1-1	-	TGTGCCAGCAGTTACTCGATTATCTCAGTCCCTGAAGCTTTCTTT	CASSYSIISVPEAFF
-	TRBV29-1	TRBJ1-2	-	TGCAGCGTCGAATTGGGGCCTGGGGTAGGCTACACCTTC	CSVELGPGVGYTF
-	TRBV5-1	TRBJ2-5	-	TGCGCCAGCAGCTTGGGACAGCTTGCTAAAATACAAGAGACCCAGTACTTC	CASSLGQLAKIQETQYF
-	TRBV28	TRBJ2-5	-	TGTGCCAGCAGCCGCAGGGGTATGGGAGAGACCCAGTACTTC	CASSRRGMGETQYF
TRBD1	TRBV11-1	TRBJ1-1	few	TGTGCCAGCAGCGGGGACAGGGGGGTCACTGAAGCTTTCTTT	CASSGDRGVTEAFF
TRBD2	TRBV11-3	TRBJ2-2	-	TGTGCCAGCAGTCCAAGACTAGCGGATAACACCGGGGAGCTGTTTTTT	CASSPRLADNTGELFF
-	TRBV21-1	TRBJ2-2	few	TGTGCCAGCAGCAAAGGGTTTCTAACCGGGACAAGGAACAAGAACACCGGGGAGCTGTTTTTT	CASSKGFLTGTRNKNTGELFF
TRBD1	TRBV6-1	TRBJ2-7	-	TGTGCCAGTATCGACAGGGGAGACTACGAGCAGTACTTC	CASIDRGDYEQYF
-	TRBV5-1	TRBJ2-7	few	TGCGCCAGCAGCTTGGCGGACTCTTACTACGAGCAGTACTTC	CASSLADSYYEQYF
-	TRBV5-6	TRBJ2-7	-	TGTGCCAGCAGCAAGGAGATAAGATACGAGCAGTACTTC	CASSKEIRYEQYF
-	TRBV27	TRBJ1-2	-	TGTGCCAGCAGTTTCGTGGGGCTCTATGGCTACACCTTC	CASSFVGLYGYTF
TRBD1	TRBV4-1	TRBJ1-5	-	TGCGCCAGCAGCCAGGACGACAGGGGGCTAGGAAATCAGCCCCAGCATTTT	CASSQDDRGLGNQPQHF
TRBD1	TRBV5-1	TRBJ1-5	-	TGCGCCAGGGGGTCACAGGGGATGGGCAATCAGCCCCAGCATTTT	CARGSQGMGNQPQHF
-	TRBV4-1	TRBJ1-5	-	TGCGCCAGCAGCCAAGATGGCCATAGCAATCAGCCCCAGCATTTT	CASSQDGHSNQPQHF
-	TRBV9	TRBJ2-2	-	TGTGCCAGCAGCGTCGACACTTCGCCCGGGGAGCTGTTTTTT	CASSVDTSPGELFF
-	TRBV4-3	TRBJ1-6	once	TGCGCCAGCAGCCAAGACAGGGGTAATTCACCCCTCCACTTT	CASSQDRGNSPLHF
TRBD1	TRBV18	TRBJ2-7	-	TGTGCCAGCTCACGGGACAGGGAGCCTCTCGAGCAGTACTTC	CASSRDREPLEQYF
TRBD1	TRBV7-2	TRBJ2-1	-	TGTGCCAGCAACCTAAATCCGGGACAGGGTACAAGGAATGAGCAGTTCTTC	CASNLNPGQGTRNEQFF
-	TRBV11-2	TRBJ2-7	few	TGTGCCAGCAGCTCAGGGGACCCTATTGGGCAGTACTTC	CASSSGDPIGQYF
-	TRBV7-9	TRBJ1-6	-	TGTGCCAGCAGCTTAGCTGACTTCGGGTGGGCACCCCTCCACTTT	CASSLADFGWAPLHF
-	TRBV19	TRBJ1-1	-	TGTGCCAGTCTCAGGAATCAGGGGATGAACACTGAAGCTTTCTTT	CASLRNQGMNTEAFF
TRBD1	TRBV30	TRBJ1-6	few	TGTGCCTGGAGTCAGGGGGGCAATTCACCCCTCCACTTT	CAWSQGGNSPLHF
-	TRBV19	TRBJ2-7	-	TGTGCCAGTAGTAGGCTAGAGGATCTCGAGCAGTACTTC	CASSRLEDLEQYF
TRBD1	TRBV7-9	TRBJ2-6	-	TGTGCCAGCAGCTCCGGGACAGGGGGCTCTGGGGCCAACGTCCTGACTTTC	CASSSGTGGSGANVLTF
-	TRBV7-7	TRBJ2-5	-	TGTGCTAGCAGCGCCCCGGGGGAGACCCAGTACTTC	CASSAPGETQYF
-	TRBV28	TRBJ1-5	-	TGTGCCAGCAGTTCAGGGTATCAGCCCCAGCATTTT	CASSSGYQPQHF